The 18 T cell receptor beta chains below come from one sample, sequenced in a study of CD8+ T cells in alopecia areata. Extraction and reverse transcription of RNA yielded cDNA as the sequencing template. This table comes from immunoSEQ multiplex PCR, and its TCRdb copy is limited to in-frame clones, with some not included. Of 150,000 to 180,000 clones listed, around 55% are singletons. The sample here was CD8+ T cells sorted from blood, taken at week 0. The receptors were sampled from a human donor with alopecia areata.

This clone was picked up a small number of times. The V call is TRBV10-3, the J call TRBJ1-2; D is possibly TRBD1 (6 bases). CDR3 length: 15 residues. Between the trimmed V and J ends, which lost 0 bases and 8 bases, there was a span of 16 bases. Germline CDR1 and CDR2: ENHRY and SYGVKD. CDR3 nucleotides: TGTGCCATCAGTGAGTCGAGTCAGGGGAAGCGCGGCTACACCTTC. This codes for CAISESSQGKRGYTF.

The V and J genes are TRBV30 and TRBJ2-3; maybe TRBD2 (5 bases). This CDR3 is 14 amino acids long. Germline CDR1 is GTSNPN and CDR2 is SVGIG (reference sequence). V lost 1 base and J 9 bases, leaving 17 bases between the germline ends. CDR3 coding DNA: TGTGCCTGGAGTGACTCGGCGGGCCCCCGCACGCAGTATTTT. Translation: CAWSDSAGPRTQYF.

This clone was detected only a few times. The chain has TRBV28 and TRBJ2-5; D unresolved. Germline loops: CDR1 MDHEN, CDR2 SYDVKM. V lost 6 bases to trimming and J lost 5 bases, with 10 bases between them. The CDR3 spans 12 residues. The CDR3 sequence: CASRGNGETQYF. In DNA form, the CDR3 reads TGTGCCAGCAGGGGAAATGGGGAGACCCAGTACTTC.

This clone was seen only a few times. CDR3 nucleotides: TGCGCCAGCAGCTTGACGATAAACACTGAAGCTTTCTTT. It specifies CASSLTINTEAFF. The V gene is TRBV5-1, the J gene TRBJ1-1; D ambiguous. The germline V gene has CDR1 SGHRS and CDR2 YFSETQ. This CDR3 has 13 amino acids. With 1 base removed from V and 2 bases from J, the gap between germline ends came to 6 bases.

This clone was observed once. Here the CDR3 reads CASSLDTRGWNIQYF. The CDR3, as DNA: TGTGCCAGCAGCTTAGATACGAGGGGGTGGAACATTCAGTACTTC. The chain carries TRBV11-2 and TRBJ2-4; a weak D match, TRBD1 (6 bases). Germline V gives CDR1 SGHAT, CDR2 FQNNGV. Trimming left V 0 bases short and J 7 bases short, with 13 bases between. The CDR3 runs to 15 residues. The whole variable domain, remainder taken from reference TRBV11-2 and TRBJ2-4, is EAGVAQSPRYKIIEKRQSVAFWCNPISGHATLYWYQQILGQGPKLLIQFQNNGVVDDSQLPKDRFSAERLKGVDSTLKIQPAKLEDSAVYLCASSLDTRGWNIQYFGAGTRLSVL.

In this sample, this clone turned up a few times. The chain joins TRBV29-1 to TRBJ2-2; D unclear. The CDR3 consists of 12 residues. Looked up from germline, CDR1 is SQVTM and CDR2 is ANQGSEA. Between the trimmed V and J ends, which lost 4 bases and 3 bases, there was a span of 6 bases. The chain's CDR3 is CSVVVDTGELFF. Here the CDR3 DNA reads TGCAGCGTTGTCGTGGACACCGGGGAGCTGTTTTTT.

The chain recombines TRBV5-1 with TRBJ2-1, with 11 nucleotides matching TRBD2. V was clipped by 5 bases and J by 4 bases; unmatched bases: 5. The CDR3 contains 15 residues. CDR1 SGHRS and CDR2 YFSETQ come from the germline V gene. CDR3: CASSPSGGPYNEQFF. CDR3 DNA: TGCGCCAGCAGTCCTAGCGGGGGGCCTTACAATGAGCAGTTCTTC.

V is TRBV20-1 and J is TRBJ2-1; D remains unclear. Germline CDR1 and CDR2: DFQATT and SNEGSKA (reference sequence). The V end was cut by 3 bases, the J end by 4 bases, with 4 bases between. This CDR3 is 11 amino acids long. As DNA, the CDR3 is TGCAGTGCTAGGTGGTACAATGAGCAGTTCTTC. Translated, it gives CSARWYNEQFF.

The chain links TRBV5-6 to TRBJ2-2; 7 bases map to TRBD1. The V segment lost 2 bases and the J segment 4 bases; nucleotides outside the gene matches: 2. The germline CDR1 and CDR2 sequences are SGHDT and YYEEEE. This CDR3 contains 14 residues. Written as DNA, the CDR3 is TGTGCCAGCAGCTTAACAGGGGCCACCGGGGAGCTGTTTTTT. This translates into CASSLTGATGELFF.

The DNA of the CDR3 is TGTGCCAGCAGTTTATTTGTCGCTAATCGGAATGAGCAGTTCTTC. It codes for CASSLFVANRNEQFF. V gene TRBV27 combines with J gene TRBJ2-1; no clear D. Trimming took 1 base from V and 7 from J, leaving 14 bases between them. Germline CDR1 MNHEY, CDR2 SMNVEV (reference sequence). The CDR3 covers 15 residues.

The chain has TRBV7-9 and TRBJ2-3, with 11 positions matching TRBD2. This CDR3 contains 17 residues. The germline V gene encodes CDR1 SEHNR and CDR2 FQNEAQ (reference sequence). V trimming: 5 bases; J trimming: 2 bases; junction bases outside the gene matches: 9. The CDR3, as DNA: TGTGCCAGCAGCGGACCGGGACTAGCGGTTCCCACAGATACGCAGTATTTT. Protein: CASSGPGLAVPTDTQYF.

This chain joins TRBV27 and TRBJ2-7, with 8 bases identical to TRBD2. The V segment lost 8 bases and the J segment 2 bases; nucleotides outside the gene matches: 11. The length of the CDR3 is 15 residues. Germline V lookup: CDR1 MNHEY, CDR2 SMNVEV (reference sequence). The CDR3 spells CASLSSGAPPYEQYF. Here the CDR3 DNA reads TGTGCCAGCCTCAGTAGCGGGGCCCCCCCCTACGAGCAGTACTTC.

This clone was found many times. This sequence joins TRBV30 and TRBJ1-2, with D perhaps TRBD1 (6 bases). V dropped 3 bases and J dropped 5 bases, with 13 bases sitting between them. CDR1 and CDR2 (germline): GTSNPN, SVGIG (reference sequence). This CDR3 comprises 13 residues. This chain's CDR3 is CAWRAGQSYGYTF. CDR3 nucleotide sequence: TGTGCCTGGAGGGCCGGACAGAGTTATGGCTACACCTTC.

This clone has just a few counts. The chain couples TRBV29-1 to TRBJ1-2, with a weak D call TRBD1 (6 bases). Deletions cut 4 bases from V and 6 bases from J, with 12 bases between. The germline CDR1 and CDR2 sequences are SQVTM and ANQGSEA. This CDR3 spans 12 amino acids. The CDR3: CSVVVGGDGYTF. The CDR3, as DNA: TGCAGCGTTGTGGTAGGGGGGGATGGCTACACCTTC.

This sequence joins TRBV29-1 and TRBJ2-1, with 14 bases lining up with TRBD2. This CDR3 is 17 amino acids long. Losses at the gene ends were 4 bases for V and 5 bases for J; bases not matched to a gene: 10. Germline CDR1 is SQVTM and CDR2 is ANQGSEA. The CDR3 sequence: CSVGGLAGAKLNNEQFF. CDR3 bases: TGCAGCGTTGGGGGACTAGCGGGGGCGAAGCTGAACAATGAGCAGTTCTTC.

V usage is TRBV29-1 and J usage is TRBJ1-2, with TRBD1 matching 7 bases. The CDR3 runs 13 residues. V shed 6 bases, J shed 12 bases, and the junction held 16 bases outside the gene matches. Germline loops: CDR1 SQVTM, CDR2 ANQGSEA. CDR3 sequence (DNA): TGCAGCGTCCTATCCGGGACAGAGAGGGAGAACACCTTC. Protein sequence: CSVLSGTERENTF.

Only a few counts were recorded for this clone. The chain is built from TRBV29-1 and TRBJ1-2, with D possibly TRBD1 on 5 matching bases. Trimming pared 3 bases from V and 5 bases from J, leaving 19 bases between. There are 15 residues in the CDR3. In germline, CDR1 is SQVTM, CDR2 ANQGSEA. Here the CDR3 reads CSVDETETLLYGYTF. The CDR3 DNA reads as TGCAGCGTTGACGAGACAGAAACCCTACTTTATGGCTACACCTTC.

The CDR3 loop is CASSIGLVDEQFF. In DNA, the CDR3 is TGTGCCAGTAGTATCGGACTAGTGGATGAGCAGTTCTTC. The chain couples TRBV19 to TRBJ2-1, with TRBD2 matching 7 bases. CDR3 length: 13 amino acids. CDR1 and CDR2 (germline): LNHDA, SQIVND (reference sequence). V lost 3 bases to trimming and J lost 8 bases; unmatched junction nucleotides: 4.